The rows below give T cell receptor beta chains drawn from one sample of a study of cytomegalovirus exposure and HLA in healthy donors. Method: immunoSEQ multiplex PCR; TCRdb's copy keeps in-frame clones and lacks some. Of about 170,000 clones detected, around 62% appear once; the ten largest clones hold about 2.9%. What was sequenced was PBMCs. The receptor source for this set is a man aged 35 to 55 in good health and CMV-seronegative. The CDR3 runs from the conserved cysteine through the conserved F or W. The order of the fields is V gene, D gene, CDR3 protein. D genes are given only for firm matches.

v_gene: TRBV6-6
d_gene: .
CDR3aa: CASSYAGGGADTQYF

v_gene: TRBV6-5
d_gene: TRBD1
CDR3aa: CASTQTGKAGELFF

v_gene: TRBV28
d_gene: TRBD1
CDR3aa: CASSRDRGDQPQHF

v_gene: TRBV19
d_gene: TRBD1
CDR3aa: CAGSARRGQGTGELFF

v_gene: TRBV6-5
d_gene: .
CDR3aa: CASTALSGSTDTQYF

v_gene: TRBV5-5
d_gene: TRBD2
CDR3aa: CASIGTSQETQYF

v_gene: TRBV7-2
d_gene: TRBD2
CDR3aa: CASSSGGRAGVEQFF

v_gene: TRBV30
d_gene: TRBD2
CDR3aa: CAWSVGASGRMNAKNIQYF

v_gene: TRBV5-1
d_gene: .
CDR3aa: CASSLEGDSYNEQFF

v_gene: TRBV27
d_gene: TRBD1
CDR3aa: CASSPRDSLYEQYF

v_gene: TRBV11-3
d_gene: .
CDR3aa: CASSPTSTGELFF

v_gene: TRBV7-9
d_gene: .
CDR3aa: CASSARLRGYEQYF

v_gene: TRBV19
d_gene: TRBD2
CDR3aa: CASSITSGGDQETQYF

v_gene: TRBV6-5
d_gene: .
CDR3aa: CASRYSIAAQETQYF

v_gene: TRBV19
d_gene: .
CDR3aa: CASSGDSRGTQYF

v_gene: TRBV19
d_gene: .
CDR3aa: CASQMTVSNQPQHF

v_gene: TRBV6-6
d_gene: .
CDR3aa: CANLDTNTGELFF

v_gene: TRBV6-6
d_gene: .
CDR3aa: CASGPYTDTQYF

v_gene: TRBV5-1
d_gene: TRBD1
CDR3aa: CASSLGDREFGYTF

v_gene: TRBV5-1
d_gene: .
CDR3aa: CASSWRGSGYTF

v_gene: TRBV7-2
d_gene: .
CDR3aa: CATSISQATNEKLFF

v_gene: TRBV7-6
d_gene: TRBD1
CDR3aa: CASSEDRVSYEQYF

v_gene: TRBV6-6
d_gene: .
CDR3aa: CASSYSSTPLIPTQYF

v_gene: TRBV7-8
d_gene: .
CDR3aa: CASSSGGGGNYGYTF

v_gene: TRBV19
d_gene: TRBD2
CDR3aa: CASILAGGPGELFF

v_gene: TRBV29-1
d_gene: .
CDR3aa: CSVEDWGTTGSGEQYF

v_gene: TRBV19
d_gene: TRBD2
CDR3aa: CASSTSGGTYNEQFF

v_gene: TRBV6-4
d_gene: .
CDR3aa: CASSAESSGANVLTF

v_gene: TRBV28
d_gene: TRBD1
CDR3aa: CASRGQGGSGANVLTF

v_gene: TRBV4-2
d_gene: TRBD2
CDR3aa: CASSHLAGAEYEQYF

v_gene: TRBV10-3
d_gene: .
CDR3aa: CAISESDSTNQPQHF

v_gene: TRBV6-6
d_gene: .
CDR3aa: CASSTPLGPQETQYF

v_gene: TRBV11-2
d_gene: TRBD2
CDR3aa: CASSWEGLSTQYF

v_gene: TRBV19
d_gene: TRBD1
CDR3aa: CASRGQAGSYNEQFF

v_gene: TRBV25-1
d_gene: .
CDR3aa: CASSAGGDPRHEQYF

v_gene: TRBV28
d_gene: .
CDR3aa: CASSLSWGGSGNQPQHF

v_gene: TRBV30
d_gene: TRBD1
CDR3aa: CAWSGGQGNYGYTF

v_gene: TRBV6-1
d_gene: .
CDR3aa: CASSRRWGGGDEQYF

v_gene: TRBV5-4
d_gene: TRBD2
CDR3aa: CASSPPILAGGLNEQFF

v_gene: TRBV7-3
d_gene: TRBD2
CDR3aa: CASSLTGGTSYNEQFF

v_gene: TRBV7-2
d_gene: .
CDR3aa: CASSLVGEPLYEQYF

v_gene: TRBV2
d_gene: TRBD1
CDR3aa: CASSSGQGWAGELFF

v_gene: TRBV25-1
d_gene: .
CDR3aa: CASSEWGDNEQFF

v_gene: TRBV29-1
d_gene: TRBD2
CDR3aa: CSVSLAGEPREQYF

v_gene: TRBV28
d_gene: .
CDR3aa: CASKGSRGRTDEQFF

v_gene: TRBV2
d_gene: .
CDR3aa: CASSGPAGLSNQPQHF

v_gene: TRBV5-8
d_gene: TRBD1
CDR3aa: CASSLLGQGVGYGYTF

v_gene: TRBV7-2
d_gene: TRBD1
CDR3aa: CASSLASGGDQPQHF

v_gene: TRBV2
d_gene: TRBD2
CDR3aa: CASFLAGGGNEQFF

v_gene: TRBV18
d_gene: TRBD2
CDR3aa: CASSPILAGGQETQYF

v_gene: TRBV28
d_gene: .
CDR3aa: CASSPPPGGRSGEQFF

v_gene: TRBV28
d_gene: TRBD1
CDR3aa: CASTRTGSTDTQYF

v_gene: TRBV10-3
d_gene: .
CDR3aa: CAISRLAEETQYF

v_gene: TRBV27
d_gene: TRBD2
CDR3aa: CASSHNSGINTGELFF

v_gene: TRBV7-3
d_gene: TRBD1
CDR3aa: CASSAMGQGAYNEQFF

v_gene: TRBV19
d_gene: .
CDR3aa: CASSIRGGASGETQYF

v_gene: TRBV6-5
d_gene: .
CDR3aa: CASSYASGGAETQYF

v_gene: TRBV7-6
d_gene: TRBD2
CDR3aa: CASSRMLAGPTYEQYF

v_gene: TRBV21-1
d_gene: .
CDR3aa: CAWGQGPYEQYF